The clone carrying this T cell receptor beta chain was seen only a few times. This specimen belongs to a study of blood T cell repertoires in COVID-19. In the study overall: Italy, Spain and the United States were the sources of the convalescent and acute COVID-19 samples. PBMCs, B-cell-depleted T cells, or T cells were the source of the cDNA or gDNA that made up the material.

The length of the CDR3 is 15 residues. The germline V gene has CDR1 MDHEN and CDR2 SYDVKM. V shed 5 bases, J shed 7 bases, and the junction held 6 bases outside the gene matches. Sequencing used immunoSEQ multiplex PCR; TCRdb keeps in-frame clones, though not all of them. The data contain about 160,000 clones, about 85% of them singletons. The material sequenced was peripheral blood. This TCR derives from a human donor with acute or convalescent COVID-19. The donor label of this sample is uncertain. The rearrangement joins TRBV28 to TRBJ2-1, with TRBD2 matching 12 bases. The CDR3 protein is CASSLTSGGKNEQFF. CDR3 nucleotide sequence: TGTGCCAGCAGTCTTACTAGCGGGGGGAAAAATGAGCAGTTCTTC.